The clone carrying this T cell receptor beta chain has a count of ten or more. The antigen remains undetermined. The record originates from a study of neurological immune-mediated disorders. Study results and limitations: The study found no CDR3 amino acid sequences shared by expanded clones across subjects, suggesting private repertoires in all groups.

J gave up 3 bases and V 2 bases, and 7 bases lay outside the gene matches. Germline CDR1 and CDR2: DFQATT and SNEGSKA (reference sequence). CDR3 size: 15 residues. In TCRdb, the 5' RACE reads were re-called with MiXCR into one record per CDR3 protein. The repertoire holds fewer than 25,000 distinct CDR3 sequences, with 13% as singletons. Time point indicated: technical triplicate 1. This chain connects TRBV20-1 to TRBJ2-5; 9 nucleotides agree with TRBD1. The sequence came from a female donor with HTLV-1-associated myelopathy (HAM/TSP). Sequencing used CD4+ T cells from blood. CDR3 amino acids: CSARPGTGKEETQYF. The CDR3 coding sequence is TGCAGTGCTAGACCCGGGACAGGGAAAGAAGAGACCCAGTACTTC.